This is a list of T cell receptor beta chains from one sample in a study of blood T cell repertoires in COVID-19. Repertoires were generated with immunoSEQ multiplex PCR, while TCRdb's copy carries only in-frame clones and drops some. This sample has approximately 300,000 clones; approximately 88% occur once, and the top ten carry about 5.2%. The source material was PBMCs or T cells enriched from blood (not recorded which). The receptors were sampled from a man aged 55 to 69 who had recovered from COVID-19. Both conserved end residues are part of each CDR3. The D gene is left open where the match is weak. Expanded clones get a size class; other rows say once, few or many, or leave the size out.

>.|TRBD1|TRBV10-3|TRBJ2-1
CAISEPGTGGRNEQFF
TGTGCCATCAGTGAACCCGGGACAGGGGGAAGGAATGAGCAGTTCTTC
>.|TRBD1|TRBV6-6|TRBJ1-5
CASTHRDSNQPQHF
TGTGCCAGCACTCACCGGGACAGTAATCAGCCCCAGCATTTT
>.|TRBD1|TRBV5-1|TRBJ1-2
CASSPQGAYGYTF
TGCGCCAGCAGCCCACAGGGGGCTTATGGCTACACCTTC
>.|.|TRBV28|TRBJ1-2
CASRKADNYGYTF
TGTGCCAGCAGAAAAGCGGATAACTATGGCTACACCTTC
>.|TRBD2|TRBV13|TRBJ2-1
CASSNRDYYNEQFF
TGTGCCAGCAGCAACCGGGACTATTACAATGAGCAGTTCTTC
>.|.|TRBV5-4|TRBJ2-2
CASSLAAAGTGELFF
TGTGCCAGCAGCTTGGCAGCGGCGGGCACCGGGGAGCTGTTTTTT
>once|.|TRBV6-2/TRBV6-3|TRBJ2-2
CASSYSRGGGELFF
TGTGCCAGCAGTTACTCCAGGGGCGGCGGGGAGCTGTTTTTT
>.|TRBD1|TRBV24-1|TRBJ2-7
CATSAPSTQGASTYEQYF
TGTGCCACCAGTGCCCCCTCAACCCAGGGGGCTTCCACCTACGAGCAGTACTTC
>.|.|TRBV7-9|TRBJ2-6
CASSLARMVSGANVLTF
TGTGCCAGCAGCTTAGCGCGTATGGTCTCTGGGGCCAACGTCCTGACTTTC
>once|TRBD2|TRBV27|TRBJ2-1
CASSFWASGSDEQFF
TGTGCCAGCAGTTTCTGGGCTAGCGGGTCCGATGAGCAGTTCTTC
>.|.|TRBV14|TRBJ1-1
CASSQQANTEAFF
TGTGCCAGCAGCCAACAAGCGAACACTGAAGCTTTCTTT
>.|TRBD1|TRBV6-1|TRBJ1-5
CASSDPGRGLGQPQHF
TGTGCCAGCAGTGATCCCGGTAGGGGGCTCGGTCAGCCCCAGCATTTT
>.|.|TRBV7-2|TRBJ1-1
CASSFRGVNTEAFF
TGTGCCAGCAGCTTTCGGGGGGTGAACACTGAAGCTTTCTTT
>.|.|TRBV30|TRBJ2-3
CAWSTRGDTQYF
TGTGCCTGGAGCACAAGGGGAGATACGCAGTATTTT
>once|TRBD2|TRBV5-1|TRBJ2-3
CASSLGGRADTQYF
TGCGCCAGCAGCTTAGGCGGGAGGGCAGATACGCAGTATTTT
>.|TRBD1|TRBV2|TRBJ2-7
CASKRDRVDEQYF
TGTGCCAGCAAGCGAGACAGGGTGGACGAGCAGTACTTC
>.|.|TRBV28|TRBJ1-3
CASSLWDMISGNTIYF
TGTGCCAGCAGTTTATGGGACATGATCTCTGGAAACACCATATATTTT
>.|.|TRBV27|TRBJ2-3
CASSLSTDTQYF
TGTGCCAGCAGCCTTAGCACAGATACGCAGTATTTT
>.|.|TRBV5-6|TRBJ2-6
CASSLGVGRLSGANVLTF
TGTGCCAGCAGCTTGGGGGTAGGCAGACTCTCTGGGGCCAACGTCCTGACTTTC
>.|.|TRBV5-5|TRBJ1-5
CASGARQLGSNQPQHF
TGTGCCAGCGGAGCAAGACAGCTAGGTAGCAATCAGCCCCAGCATTTT
>.|TRBD1|TRBV25-1|TRBJ1-4
CASSVGTGMSNEKLFF
TGTGCCAGCAGTGTTGGGACAGGGATGTCTAATGAAAAACTGTTTTTT
>.|TRBD1|TRBV5-3|TRBJ1-4
CARSLGGQGWSTNEKLFF
TGTGCCAGAAGCTTGGGTGGACAGGGATGGTCTACTAATGAAAAACTGTTTTTT
>once|.|TRBV19|TRBJ2-4
CASSMGLDELRNKNIQYF
TGTGCCAGTAGTATGGGACTCGATGAGTTAAGGAACAAAAACATTCAGTACTTC
>.|TRBD1|TRBV19|TRBJ1-1
CASRTGTVNTEAFF
TGTGCCAGTAGAACCGGGACAGTAAACACTGAAGCTTTCTTT
>.|TRBD2|TRBV3-1/TRBV3-2|TRBJ2-1
CASSQGIAGAYNEQFF
TGTGCCAGCAGCCAAGGCATAGCGGGAGCTTACAATGAGCAGTTCTTC
>.|TRBD2|TRBV28|TRBJ2-5
CASRAVSGSGQETQYF
TGTGCCAGCAGGGCAGTTAGCGGGAGTGGCCAAGAGACCCAGTACTTC
>.|.|TRBV2|TRBJ1-2
CASSDDRPANGYTF
TGTGCCAGCAGTGATGACAGACCTGCTAATGGCTACACCTTC
>few|TRBD1|TRBV5-6|TRBJ2-5
CASSPGGAPETQYF
TGTGCCAGCAGCCCAGGGGGTGCCCCAGAGACCCAGTACTTC
>.|TRBD1|TRBV13|TRBJ1-1
CASRSDRGVTEAFF
TGTGCCAGCAGGTCGGACAGGGGTGTTACTGAAGCTTTCTTT
>.|TRBD2|TRBV20-1|TRBJ2-5
CSASGSGLETQYF
TGCAGTGCTAGTGGTAGCGGGTTGGAGACCCAGTACTTC